Shown below are 3 T cell receptor beta chains from a single sample sequenced in a study of cytomegalovirus exposure and HLA in healthy donors. PCR involved 60 Vbeta and 13 Jbeta primers. TCRdb keeps only in-frame clones here, not all; method: immunoSEQ multiplex PCR. The table records approximately 160,000 clones, 55% to 80% of them present only once. The sample consisted of PBMCs. The source is a woman between 18 and 29 years old in good health and CMV-seropositive.

The V call is TRBV15, the J call TRBJ2-7; a possible D gene is TRBD1 (6 bases). CDR1 and CDR2 from the germline V gene are LNHNV and YYDKDF (reference sequence). Trimming took off 4 bases at V and 3 bases at J, with 13 bases between the two ends. This CDR3 spans 14 amino acids. The CDR3 bases are TGTGCCACCAGCACACAGGGTCCAGGCTACGAGCAGTACTTC. Translation: CATSTQGPGYEQYF.

V usage is TRBV28 and J usage is TRBJ1-5; no clear D gene. Deletions cut 8 bases from V and 1 base from J, with 15 bases between. The CDR3 runs to 15 residues. Germline CDR1 MDHEN, CDR2 SYDVKM. The CDR3 region has the DNA TGTGCCAGCCGCCTGGGAGGGCTAAGCAATCAGCCCCAGCATTTT. Translated, it gives CASRLGGLSNQPQHF.

The rearrangement joins TRBV14 to TRBJ1-2; 7 bases match TRBD1. This CDR3 is 17 amino acids long. Per germline, CDR1 SGHDN and CDR2 FVKESK. V trimming: 1 base; J trimming: 4 bases; junction bases outside the gene matches: 12. CDR3 sequence: CASSQGSGQPNPYGYTF. The CDR3 DNA sequence: TGTGCCAGCAGCCAAGGCTCGGGACAGCCGAACCCCTATGGCTACACCTTC.